This record concerns one TCR beta chain sequence. Amplification of TCR beta CDR3 regions was performed using RNA transcripts as template. First-round RT-PCR targeting the TCR CDR3 was performed with the HTBI primer set. TCRdb reanalysed the multiplex PCR reads using MiXCR and keeps one entry per CDR3 protein. The repertoire has 600,000 or so distinct CDR3 sequences, about 16% of them found once; the top ten carry 3.5% to 4%. Each diagnosis was grounded in clinical symptoms, serum thyroxine and TRAb, thyroid ultrasound, and orbital computed tomography. Trimming took off 6 bases at V and 6 bases at J, with 21 bases between the two ends. This CDR3 region has 15 residues. Per germline, CDR1 LGHNA and CDR2 YNFKEQ. This sample is part of a study of T cells in Graves' hyperthyroidism and ophthalmopathy. Background on the study: Upon initial diagnosis and before any treatment, peripheral blood was collected.

This TCR derives from a woman aged 25 to 39 with Graves' hyperthyroidism. Sequenced: blood. The chain joins TRBV4-2 to TRBJ2-7, with no clear D. The CDR3 sequence: CASSHRASQPLEQYF. In DNA, the CDR3 is TGTGCCAGCAGTCATCGGGCCAGCCAACCTCTCGAGCAGTACTTC.